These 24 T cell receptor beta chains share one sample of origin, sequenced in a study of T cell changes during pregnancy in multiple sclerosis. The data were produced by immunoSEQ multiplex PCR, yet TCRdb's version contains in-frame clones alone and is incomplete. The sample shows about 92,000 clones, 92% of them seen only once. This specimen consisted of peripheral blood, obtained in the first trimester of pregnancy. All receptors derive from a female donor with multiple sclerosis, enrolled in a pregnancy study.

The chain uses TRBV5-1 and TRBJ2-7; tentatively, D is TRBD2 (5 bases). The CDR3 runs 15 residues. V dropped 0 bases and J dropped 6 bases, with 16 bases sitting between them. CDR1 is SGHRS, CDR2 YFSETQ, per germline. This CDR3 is CASSLVTGGGSEQYF. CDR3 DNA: TGCGCCAGCAGCTTGGTGACCGGAGGAGGTAGCGAGCAGTACTTC.

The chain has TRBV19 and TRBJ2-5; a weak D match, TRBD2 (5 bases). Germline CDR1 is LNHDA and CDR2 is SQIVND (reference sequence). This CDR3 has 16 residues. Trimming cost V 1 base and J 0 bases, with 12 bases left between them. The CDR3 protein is CASSIVEGRYQETQYF. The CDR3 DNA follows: TGTGCCAGTAGTATAGTAGAGGGCCGGTACCAAGAGACCCAGTACTTC.

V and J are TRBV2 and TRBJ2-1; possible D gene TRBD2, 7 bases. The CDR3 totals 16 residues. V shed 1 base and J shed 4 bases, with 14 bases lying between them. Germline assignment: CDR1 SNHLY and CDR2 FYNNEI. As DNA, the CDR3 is TGTGCCAGCAGTGAAGACGCGGGGAGGGGGTACAATGAGCAGTTCTTC. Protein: CASSEDAGRGYNEQFF.

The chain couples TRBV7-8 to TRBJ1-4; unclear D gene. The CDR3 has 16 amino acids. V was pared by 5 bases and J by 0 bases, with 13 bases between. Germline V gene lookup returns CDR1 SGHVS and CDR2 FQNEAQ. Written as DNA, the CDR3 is TGTGCCAGCAGCCCCCCCCGGACTGCAACTAATGAAAAACTGTTTTTT. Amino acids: CASSPPRTATNEKLFF.

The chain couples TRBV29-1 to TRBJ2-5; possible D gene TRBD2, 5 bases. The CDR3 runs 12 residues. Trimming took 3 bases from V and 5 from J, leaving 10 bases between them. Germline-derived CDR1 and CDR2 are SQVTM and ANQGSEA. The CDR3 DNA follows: TGCAGCGTTGACCGGGATGATGAGACCCAGTACTTC. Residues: CSVDRDDETQYF.

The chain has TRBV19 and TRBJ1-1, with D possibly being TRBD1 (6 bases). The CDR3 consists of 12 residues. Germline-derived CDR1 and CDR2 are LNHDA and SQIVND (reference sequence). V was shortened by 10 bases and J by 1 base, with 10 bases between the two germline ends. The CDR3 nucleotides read TGTGCCACATTACAGGGGAACACTGAAGCTTTCTTT. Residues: CATLQGNTEAFF. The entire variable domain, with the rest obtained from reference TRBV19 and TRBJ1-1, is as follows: DGGITQSPKYLFRKEGQNVTLSCEQNLNHDAMYWYRQDPGQGLRLIYYSQIVNDFQKGDIAEGYSVSREKKESFPLTVTSAQKNPTAFYLCATLQGNTEAFFGQGTRLTVV.

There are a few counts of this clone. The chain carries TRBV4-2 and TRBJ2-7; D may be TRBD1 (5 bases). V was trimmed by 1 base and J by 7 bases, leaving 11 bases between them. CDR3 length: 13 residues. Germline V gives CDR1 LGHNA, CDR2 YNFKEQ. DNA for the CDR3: TGTGCCAGCAGCCAAGGAACGAACAGGGAGCAGTACTTC. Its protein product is CASSQGTNREQYF.

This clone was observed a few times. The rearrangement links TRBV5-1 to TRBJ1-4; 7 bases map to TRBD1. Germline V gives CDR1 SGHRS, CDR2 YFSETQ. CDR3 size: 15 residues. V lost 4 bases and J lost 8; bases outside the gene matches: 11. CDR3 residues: CASSLWSGTVEKLFF. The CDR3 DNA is TGCGCCAGCAGCCTCTGGAGTGGGACAGTGGAAAAACTGTTTTTT.

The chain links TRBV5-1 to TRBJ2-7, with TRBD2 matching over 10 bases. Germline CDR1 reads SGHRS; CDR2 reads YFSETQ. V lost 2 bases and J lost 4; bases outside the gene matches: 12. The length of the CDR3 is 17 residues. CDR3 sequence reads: CASSFGLAGVQLYEQYF. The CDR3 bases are TGCGCCAGCAGCTTCGGCCTAGCGGGAGTACAGCTTTACGAGCAGTACTTC. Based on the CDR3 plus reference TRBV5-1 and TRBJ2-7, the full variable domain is KAGVTQTPRYLIKTRGQQVTLSCSPISGHRSVSWYQQTPGQGLQFLFEYFSETQRNKGNFPGRFSGRQFSNSRSEMNVSTLELGDSALYLCASSFGLAGVQLYEQYFGPGTRLTVT.

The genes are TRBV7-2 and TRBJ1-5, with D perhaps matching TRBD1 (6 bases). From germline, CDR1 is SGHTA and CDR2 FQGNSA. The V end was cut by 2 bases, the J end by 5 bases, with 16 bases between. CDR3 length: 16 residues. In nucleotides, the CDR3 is TGTGCCAGCAGCTTATCCGGGGGGCGCGGGTATCAGCCCCAGCATTTT. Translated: CASSLSGGRGYQPQHF.

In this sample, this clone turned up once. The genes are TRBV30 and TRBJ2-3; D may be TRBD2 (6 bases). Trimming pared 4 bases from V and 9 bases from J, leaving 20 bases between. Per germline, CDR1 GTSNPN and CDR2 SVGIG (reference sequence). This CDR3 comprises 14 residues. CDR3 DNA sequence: TGTGCCTGGATGGTCGGGGGAGGTTCGTTAACGCAGTATTTT. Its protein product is CAWMVGGGSLTQYF.

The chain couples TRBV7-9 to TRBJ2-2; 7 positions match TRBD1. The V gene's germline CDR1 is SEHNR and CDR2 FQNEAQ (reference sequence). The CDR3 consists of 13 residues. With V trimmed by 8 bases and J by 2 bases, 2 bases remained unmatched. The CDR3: CASGDSNTGELFF. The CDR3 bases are TGTGCCAGCGGGGACAGCAACACCGGGGAGCTGTTTTTT.

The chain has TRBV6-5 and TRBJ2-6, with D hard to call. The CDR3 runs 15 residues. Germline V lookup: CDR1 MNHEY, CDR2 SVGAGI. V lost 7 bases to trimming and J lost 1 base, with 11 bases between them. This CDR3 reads CASMRRWSGANVLTF. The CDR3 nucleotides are TGTGCCAGCATGCGGCGGTGGTCTGGGGCCAACGTCCTGACTTTC.

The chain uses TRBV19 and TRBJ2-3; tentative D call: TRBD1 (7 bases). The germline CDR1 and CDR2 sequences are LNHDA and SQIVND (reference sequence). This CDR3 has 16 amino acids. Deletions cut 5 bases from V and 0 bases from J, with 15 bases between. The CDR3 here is CASSSYRGLSTDTQYF. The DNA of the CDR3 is TGTGCCAGTAGTTCCTACAGGGGACTGAGCACAGATACGCAGTATTTT.

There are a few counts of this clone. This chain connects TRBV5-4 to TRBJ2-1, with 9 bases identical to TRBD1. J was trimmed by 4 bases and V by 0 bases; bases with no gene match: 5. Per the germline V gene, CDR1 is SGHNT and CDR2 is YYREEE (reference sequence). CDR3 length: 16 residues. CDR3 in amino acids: CASSLGTGGMYNEQFF. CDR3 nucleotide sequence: TGTGCCAGCAGCTTGGGTACAGGGGGCATGTACAATGAGCAGTTCTTC. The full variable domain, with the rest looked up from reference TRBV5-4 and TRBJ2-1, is ETGVTQSPTHLIKTRGQQVTLRCSSQSGHNTVSWYQQALGQGPQFIFQYYREEENGRGNFPPRFSGLQFPNYSSELNVNALELDDSALYLCASSLGTGGMYNEQFFGPGTRLTVL.

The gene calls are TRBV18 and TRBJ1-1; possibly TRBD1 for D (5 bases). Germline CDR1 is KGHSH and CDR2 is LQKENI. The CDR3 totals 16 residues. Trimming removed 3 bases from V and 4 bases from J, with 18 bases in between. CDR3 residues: CASSPQTVTGGTEAFF. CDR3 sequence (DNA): TGTGCCAGCTCACCGCAGACAGTTACCGGGGGCACTGAAGCTTTCTTT.

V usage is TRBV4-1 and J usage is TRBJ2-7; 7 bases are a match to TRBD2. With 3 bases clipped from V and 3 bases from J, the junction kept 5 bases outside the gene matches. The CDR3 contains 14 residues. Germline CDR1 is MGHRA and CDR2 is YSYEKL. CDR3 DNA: TGCGCCAGCAGCCAGTCTAGCGGAGGCTACGAGCAGTACTTC. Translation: CASSQSSGGYEQYF.

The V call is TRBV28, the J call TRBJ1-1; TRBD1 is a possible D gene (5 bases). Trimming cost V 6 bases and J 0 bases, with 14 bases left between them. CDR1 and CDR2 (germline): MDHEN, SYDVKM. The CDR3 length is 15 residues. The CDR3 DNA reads TGTGCCAGCAGAGCCTTAGGACAAATGAACACTGAAGCTTTCTTT. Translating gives CASRALGQMNTEAFF.

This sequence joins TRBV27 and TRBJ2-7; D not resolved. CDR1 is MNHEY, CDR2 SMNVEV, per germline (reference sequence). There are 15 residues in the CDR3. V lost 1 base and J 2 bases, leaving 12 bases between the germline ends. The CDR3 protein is CASSLLALPPYEQYF. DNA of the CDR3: TGTGCCAGCAGTTTATTGGCATTGCCCCCCTACGAGCAGTACTTC.

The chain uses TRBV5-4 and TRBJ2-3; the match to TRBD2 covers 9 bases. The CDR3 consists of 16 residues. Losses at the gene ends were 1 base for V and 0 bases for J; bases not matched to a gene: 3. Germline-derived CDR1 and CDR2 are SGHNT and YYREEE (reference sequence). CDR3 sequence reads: CASSLKTSGSTDTQYF. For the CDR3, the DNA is TGTGCCAGCAGCTTGAAGACTAGCGGAAGCACAGATACGCAGTATTTT.

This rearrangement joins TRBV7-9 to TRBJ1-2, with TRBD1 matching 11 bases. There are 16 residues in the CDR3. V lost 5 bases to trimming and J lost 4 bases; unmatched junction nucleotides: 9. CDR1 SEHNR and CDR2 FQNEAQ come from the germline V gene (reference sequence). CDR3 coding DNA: TGTGCCAGCAGCCCTATCACCGGGACAGGGGGCTATGGCTACACCTTC. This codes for CASSPITGTGGYGYTF.

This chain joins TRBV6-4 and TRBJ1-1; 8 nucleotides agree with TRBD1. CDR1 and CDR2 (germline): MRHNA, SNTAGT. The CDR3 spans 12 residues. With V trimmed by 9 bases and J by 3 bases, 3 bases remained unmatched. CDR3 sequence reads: CARSTGDTEAFF. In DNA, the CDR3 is TGTGCCAGGTCGACAGGGGACACTGAAGCTTTCTTT.

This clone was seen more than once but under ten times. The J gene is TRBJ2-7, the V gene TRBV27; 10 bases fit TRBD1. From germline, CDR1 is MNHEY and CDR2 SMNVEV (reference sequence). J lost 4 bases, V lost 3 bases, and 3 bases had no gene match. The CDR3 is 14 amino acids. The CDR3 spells CASSFGDRGYEQYF. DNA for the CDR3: TGTGCCAGCAGTTTTGGGGACAGGGGTTACGAGCAGTACTTC.

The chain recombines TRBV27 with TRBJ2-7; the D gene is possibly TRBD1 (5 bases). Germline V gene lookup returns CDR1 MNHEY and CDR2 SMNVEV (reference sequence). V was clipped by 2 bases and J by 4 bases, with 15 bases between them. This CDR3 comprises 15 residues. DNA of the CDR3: TGTGCCAGCAGTTTAAAGCCAGCAGCAGGGTACGAGCAGTACTTC. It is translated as CASSLKPAAGYEQYF.